Below are 19 T cell receptor beta chains sequenced from a single sample in a study of shared clonotypes between healthy human individuals. The naive CD8 fraction comprised CD45RO-negative cells positively selected for CCR7 and excluded terminally differentiated effector memory CD45RA+ cells. The repertoire was sequenced with immunoSEQ multiplex PCR; TCRdb's copy has only in-frame clones and lacks some. The table has about 580,000 clones, about 98% seen once. Input material: naive CD8+ T cells sorted from blood. All receptors derive from a man in his thirties or forties in good health.

V gene TRBV27 combines with J gene TRBJ2-7; TRBD1 matches at 8 bases. Germline CDR1 is MNHEY and CDR2 is SMNVEV (reference sequence). The length of the CDR3 is 14 residues. J lost 3 bases, V lost 2 bases, and 3 bases had no gene match. Written as DNA, the CDR3 is TGTGCCAGCAGTTTAGGACAGGGAGACTACGAGCAGTACTTC. Amino acids: CASSLGQGDYEQYF.

Note on this clone: Different DNA sequences within this sample yield the same CDR3. This chain connects TRBV28 to TRBJ2-7, with a possible D match to TRBD1 (6 bases). The germline V and J ends were trimmed by 5 bases and 0 bases, with 17 bases remaining between them. From germline, CDR1 is MDHEN and CDR2 SYDVKM. The length of the CDR3 is 16 residues. CDR3 coding DNA: TGTGCCAGCAGTCTCCCCGGGACACCGAGCTCCTACGAGCAGTACTTC. It encodes CASSLPGTPSSYEQYF. Complete variable domain (other parts from reference TRBV28 and TRBJ2-7): DVKVTQSSRYLVKRTGEKVFLECVQDMDHENMFWYRQDPGLGLRLIYFSYDVKMKEKGDIPEGYSVSREKKERFSLILESASTNQTSMYLCASSLPGTPSSYEQYFGPGTRLTVT.

The J gene is TRBJ2-1, the V gene TRBV4-3; TRBD2 agrees at 14 bases. Germline V gene data show CDR1 as LGHNA and CDR2 as YSLEER. The length of the CDR3 is 15 residues. Trimming took 4 bases from V and 5 from J; bases not matched to a gene: 1. This CDR3 is CASSPGLAGDNEQFF. The DNA of the CDR3 is TGCGCCAGCAGCCCGGGACTAGCGGGGGACAATGAGCAGTTCTTC.

The sample holds one count of this clone. This rearrangement joins TRBV28 to TRBJ2-1; 14 nucleotides line up with TRBD2. With 6 bases clipped from V and 9 bases from J, the junction kept 10 bases outside the gene matches. Germline V lookup: CDR1 MDHEN, CDR2 SYDVKM. The CDR3 has 16 residues. CDR3 sequence (DNA): TGTGCCAGCAGCGATCCAGGACTAGCGGGAGGCTTTGAGCAGTTCTTC. Its protein is CASSDPGLAGGFEQFF.

About this clone itself: A read error may account for a junction end that differs from germline. V and J are TRBV29-1 and TRBJ2-1; 8 bases fit TRBD2. The germline CDR1 and CDR2 sequences are SQVTM and ANQGSEA. This CDR3 has 13 residues. The CDR3 protein is CSIAGGNYNEQFF. The DNA of the CDR3 is TGTTCCATCGCGGGAGGAAATTACAATGAGCAGTTCTTC.

The chain recombines TRBV5-1 with TRBJ2-7; the match to TRBD2 covers 10 bases. J was trimmed by 9 bases and V by 2 bases; bases with no gene match: 11. CDR1 and CDR2 from the germline V gene are SGHRS and YFSETQ. The CDR3 contains 15 residues. The CDR3 region has the DNA TGCGCCAGCAGCTTAGACGGCCTAGCGGGAGCGGGGCAGTACTTC. Amino acid sequence: CASSLDGLAGAGQYF.

This clone showed up just once. The V gene is TRBV29-1, the J gene TRBJ1-1; D unclear. This CDR3 region has 10 residues. In germline, CDR1 is SQVTM, CDR2 ANQGSEA. V lost 4 bases to trimming and J lost 6 bases, with 6 bases between them. The CDR3 sequence: CSVVLSEAFF. CDR3 nucleotide sequence: TGCAGCGTTGTACTTTCTGAAGCTTTCTTT.

As DNA, the CDR3 is TGTGCCAGCAGTTATGGTCGGCCTAACTACAATGAGCAGTTCTTC. Protein product: CASSYGRPNYNEQFF. V is TRBV6-5 and J is TRBJ2-1; no clear D gene. V lost 3 bases, J lost 3 bases, and 12 bases lay in between. This CDR3 contains 15 residues. Germline CDR1 MNHEY, CDR2 SVGAGI.

The rearrangement uses TRBV29-1 and TRBJ2-1, with D possibly TRBD2 on 6 matching bases. The CDR3 totals 10 residues. The V and J ends lost 5 bases and 10 bases respectively, with 9 bases between them. Germline values: CDR1 SQVTM, CDR2 ANQGSEA. The CDR3 DNA reads TGCAGCGTTTCGCGGGACGAGCAGTTCTTC. Translation: CSVSRDEQFF.

The chain couples TRBV6-1 to TRBJ1-4; 8 nucleotides match TRBD1. V shed 1 base and J 5 bases; nucleotides not matched to a gene: 3. The V gene's germline CDR1 is MNHNS and CDR2 SASEGT. This CDR3 has 15 amino acids. CDR3 residues: CASSEDRGLNEKLFF. The CDR3 DNA reads TGTGCCAGCAGTGAAGACAGGGGGTTAAATGAAAAACTGTTTTTT.

This sequence joins TRBV14 and TRBJ2-7; TRBD2 aligns across 9 bases. The CDR3 is 14 residues long. Looked up from germline, CDR1 is SGHDN and CDR2 is FVKESK. Trimming cost V 4 bases and J 2 bases; bases outside gene matches: 3. The CDR3 coding sequence is TGTGCCAGCAGCCCGCGGGGGGGGGCCTACGAGCAGTACTTC. Translation gives CASSPRGGAYEQYF.

The rearrangement joins TRBV7-9 to TRBJ2-6, with TRBD1 matching over 7 bases. Germline V gene data show CDR1 as SEHNR and CDR2 as FQNEAQ (reference sequence). There are 16 residues in the CDR3. The J segment lost 4 bases and the V segment lost 4 bases, leaving 7 bases of the junction unmatched. The DNA for the CDR3 is TGTGCCAGCAGCTCCACCGACAGGGCAGGGGCCAACGTCCTGACTTTC. It is translated as CASSSTDRAGANVLTF.

V gene TRBV18 combines with J gene TRBJ2-5; tentative D call: TRBD2 (5 bases). Germline CDR1 and CDR2: KGHSH and LQKENI. Trimming pared 3 bases from V and 2 bases from J, leaving 13 bases between. CDR3 length: 15 residues. The CDR3 region is CASSPRGSPQETQYF. The CDR3, as DNA: TGTGCCAGCTCACCTCGAGGGAGTCCACAAGAGACCCAGTACTTC.

The chain employs TRBV4-3 and TRBJ2-1; the D is unclear. The germline V gene has CDR1 LGHNA and CDR2 YSLEER. The CDR3 loop spans 17 amino acids. With 0 bases removed from V and 3 bases from J, the gap between germline ends came to 15 bases. Written as DNA, the CDR3 is TGCGCCAGCAGCCAAGAGCCGATTGCGGACCTCTACAATGAGCAGTTCTTC. This sequence encodes CASSQEPIADLYNEQFF.

As to this clone: Other nucleotide sequences in the sample specify the same CDR3. This rearrangement joins TRBV6-6 to TRBJ2-7; D is unclear. V lost 0 bases, J lost 2 bases, and 2 bases lay in between. The CDR3 consists of 12 residues. CDR1 and CDR2 from the germline V gene are MNHNY and SVGAGI (reference sequence). The CDR3 DNA follows: TGTGCCAGCAGTTACTCACCCTACGAGCAGTACTTC. Protein product: CASSYSPYEQYF.

The chain links TRBV18 to TRBJ2-3; 7 bases match TRBD1. Per germline, CDR1 KGHSH and CDR2 LQKENI. This CDR3 region has 17 residues. V dropped 0 bases and J dropped 1; count of bases not matched to a gene: 7. CDR3 loop: CASSPPNRQGGTDTQYF. The CDR3 bases are TGTGCCAGCTCACCACCTAATCGACAGGGAGGCACAGATACGCAGTATTTT.

As concerns this clone: Other nucleotide sequences from this sample produce the same CDR3. The gene calls are TRBV25-1 and TRBJ2-5, with D unresolved. The V end lost 4 bases, the J end lost 5 bases, and 5 bases lay between the germline ends. The CDR3 runs 11 residues. From germline, CDR1 is MGHDK and CDR2 SYGVNS. CDR3 coding DNA: TGTGCCAGCAGTGGGTGGGAGACCCAGTACTTC. Protein: CASSGWETQYF.

V is TRBV29-1 and J is TRBJ2-5; 7 nucleotides match TRBD1. This CDR3 is 14 amino acids long. J was trimmed by 1 base and V by 7 bases; bases with no gene match: 9. The V gene's germline CDR1 is SQVTM and CDR2 ANQGSEA. CDR3 residues: CSASDRDSQETQYF. DNA for the CDR3: TGCAGCGCCAGCGACCGGGACAGCCAAGAGACCCAGTACTTC.

V is TRBV9 and J is TRBJ2-1, with D possibly TRBD2 on 6 matching bases. This CDR3 has 16 residues. Germline-derived CDR1 and CDR2 are SGDLS and YYNGEE. Trimming took off 3 bases at V and 5 bases at J, with 18 bases between the two ends. The DNA of the CDR3 is TGTGCCAGCAGCGATGAGGACTACCATGTCGACAATGAGCAGTTCTTC. Its translation is CASSDEDYHVDNEQFF.